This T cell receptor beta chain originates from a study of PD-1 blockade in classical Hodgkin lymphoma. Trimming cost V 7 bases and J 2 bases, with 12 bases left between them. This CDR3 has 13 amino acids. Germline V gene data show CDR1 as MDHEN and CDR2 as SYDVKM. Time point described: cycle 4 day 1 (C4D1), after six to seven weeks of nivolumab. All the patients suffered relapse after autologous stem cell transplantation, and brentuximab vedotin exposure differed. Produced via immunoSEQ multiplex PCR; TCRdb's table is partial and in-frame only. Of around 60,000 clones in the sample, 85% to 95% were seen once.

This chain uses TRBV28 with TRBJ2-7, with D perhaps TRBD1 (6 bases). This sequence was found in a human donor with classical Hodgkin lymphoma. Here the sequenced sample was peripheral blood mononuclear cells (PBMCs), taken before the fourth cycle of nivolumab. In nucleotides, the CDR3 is TGTGCCAGCAAAAAGGACAGAACCTACGAGCAGTACTTC. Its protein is CASKKDRTYEQYF.